The clone carrying this TCR beta chain has ten or more counts. Its matching antigen is unknown. TCRdb analysed the PCR reads with MiXCR anew, one entry per CDR3 protein. The sample consists of around 40,000 distinct CDR3 sequences, about 19% of them appearing once. The data originate from a study of molecular identifiers for immune sequencing clone quantification. Turning to the study itself: In replicates, the authors split RNA from approximately 20,000 or 98,000 naive CD8 cells five ways and sequenced four.

The CDR3 spans 17 residues. Trimming took off 5 bases at V and 0 bases at J, with 19 bases between the two ends. CDR1 and CDR2 from the germline V gene are MNHEY and SMNVEV (reference sequence). Findings and caveats of the study: Clonotypes surpassing 20 RNA copies contained over 97% of effector molecules, versus under 1% in naive cells.

The rearrangement uses TRBV27 and TRBJ1-1; D is unresolved. Sequencing was carried out using naive CD8+ T cells from blood, with Jurkat cell RNA spiked in. Specified subset: FACS-sorted CD8+CD4-CCR7+CD45RA+ naive T cells. The sequence was collected from a human donor in good health. Some libraries in this study had Jurkat cell RNA spiked in. In DNA, the CDR3 is TGTGCCAGCAGTCCACTCCTCATTAGGGCTGTGAACACTGAAGCTTTCTTT. Translated, it gives CASSPLLIRAVNTEAFF.